The T cell receptor (beta chain) under discussion was sequenced for a study of T cell responses to AZD1222 COVID-19 vaccine (dated by TCRdb to about 2021). Background for the entire study: A total of 230 to 250 trial participants underwent TCR sequencing, of whom more than 200 had received two doses of AZD1222 and approximately 25 had received two doses of the MenACWY control vaccine. Trial participants were enrolled into age subgroups of 18-55, 56-69 and 70-plus years, which contained around 150, 28 and 57 TCR-sequenced participants, respectively.

This clone has a single count. No antigen is known for it. No much larger clonotype is one base removed from it; base qualities were not supplied. The CDR3 regions of human TCRbeta chains were analyzed by immunosequencing. Per the source publication's procedure: Repertoire TCRs were matched against a reference library of SARS-CoV-2-specific TCRs generated with the MIRA antigen-specificity platform. Breadth was defined as the fraction of unique TCRs that were SARS-CoV-2-associated, and depth was defined as the fraction of total T cells that were SARS-CoV-2-associated. Each spike-specific TCR was assigned to its reactive spike region and to a CD4 or CD8 class using the MIRA data. Log10-transformed breadth and depth values were compared by one-way ANOVA with Sidak's multiple comparisons tests. TCRdb provides this immuneACCESS table in a form limited to in-frame rearrangements. Some clones are lacking; in checked studies, under half of them reflect an unresolved V gene, and why the rest are absent is not known. Clonal size and the V and J genes are those of that table, whereas D and trimming came from the DNA. The sample profile shows some 120,000 clones; almost 95% of them were found once. The ten largest make up 1.6% of the sample.

What the work shows at the level of the full study, not this receptor alone: Only five to seven AZD1222 recipients were SARS-CoV-2 seropositive at baseline, limiting conclusions about previously exposed vaccinees. A significant rise in spike-specific TCR breadth and depth was observed after two AZD1222 doses relative to day 0 and relative to MenACWY recipients. CD4 TCRs associated with the vaccine covered the entire spike protein, and the dominant responses were in regions 160-218 and 743-854. Most participants were white British and females outnumbered males, and the authors suggested that clonal diversity may have been underestimated. Reportedly, close to half of the unique spike-specific TCRs recognized epitopes lying outside the regions that are mutated in the B.1.351 and B.1.1.7 variants. Because no day 14 peak-response samples were available, the repertoires could be characterized only after the peak T cell response. The 56-69-year group was small, and its depth increase did not reach significance, likely because of low power.

The sample's time point label, decoded: about 28 days (+/-7) after the second vaccine dose. AZD1222 recipients whose second dose came at about 4 weeks and those whose second dose came at about 12 weeks were combined into one group, since spike-specific TCR depth and breadth did not differ between the two schedules. Vaccinee samples came from UK trials COV001 and COV002, including a single-blind randomized controlled phase 2/3 trial of AZD1222 (ChAdOx1 nCoV-19) in healthy adults. Trial participant PBMC samples were collected at day 0 and day 28 after the second dose for TCRbeta chain sequencing. The CDR3 goes from the cysteine to the phenylalanine over 16 residues. The retained sequence is limited to the CDR3, 48 bases, with the frame set at the first base. In the germline V gene, CDR1 corresponds to ENHRY and CDR2 to SYGVKD. V has 3 bases trimmed and J has 0 bases trimmed; junction bases matching no gene number 5.

The source is an adult who received the AZD1222 COVID-19 vaccine. The chain was built from TRBV10-3 and TRBJ1-2; 9 bases in the junction line up with TRBD1. The starting material was peripheral blood, obtained 28 days after the second AZD1222 dose. The CDR3 loop reads CAISDLTGGPNYGYTF. The nucleotide sequence reads as follows: TGTGCCATCAGTGATTTGACAGGGGGTCCTAACTATGGCTACACCTTC.